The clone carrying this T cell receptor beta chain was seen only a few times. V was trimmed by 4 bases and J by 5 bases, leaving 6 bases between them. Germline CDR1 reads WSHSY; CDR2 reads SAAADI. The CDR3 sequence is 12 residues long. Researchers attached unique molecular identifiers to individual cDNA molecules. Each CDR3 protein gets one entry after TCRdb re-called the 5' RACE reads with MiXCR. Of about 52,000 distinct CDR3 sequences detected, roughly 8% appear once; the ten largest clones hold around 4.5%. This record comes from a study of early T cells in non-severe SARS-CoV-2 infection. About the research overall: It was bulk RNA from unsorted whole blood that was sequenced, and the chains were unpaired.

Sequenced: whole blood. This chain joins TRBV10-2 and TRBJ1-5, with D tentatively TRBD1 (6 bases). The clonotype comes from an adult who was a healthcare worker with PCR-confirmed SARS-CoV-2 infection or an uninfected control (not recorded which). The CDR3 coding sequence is TGCGCCAGCAGTGCAGGGGATCAGCCCCAGCATTTT. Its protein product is CASSAGDQPQHF.